One sample yielded the 31 T cell receptor beta chains listed below, sequenced in a study of identical twins. TCRdb used MiXCR to reprocess the 5' RACE reads, holding one entry per CDR3 protein. The table has approximately 1.8 million distinct CDR3 sequences, 32% seen once. Sequences were obtained from cord blood. The receptor set was obtained from a newborn girl in good health.

The chain combines TRBV12-3 or TRBV12-4 with TRBJ1-5; maybe TRBD1 (6 bases). V shed 5 bases and J shed 3 bases, with 11 bases lying between them. The CDR3 contains 14 residues. Here the CDR3 DNA reads TGTGCCAGCAGTGGGTGGGGGGCCAATCAGCCCCAGCATTTT. This gives the protein CASSGWGANQPQHF.

The chain is built from TRBV6-5 and TRBJ2-7, with 8 bases matching TRBD1. CDR1 and CDR2 (germline): MNHEY, SVGAGI. The CDR3 is 13 residues long. V lost 6 bases to trimming and J lost 3 bases; unmatched junction nucleotides: 4. CDR3 residues: CASSAGGVYEQYF. CDR3 in DNA: TGTGCCAGCAGCGCAGGGGGCGTCTACGAGCAGTACTTC.

CDR3 in DNA: TGTGCCAGCAGTGTGGTAGCGGGGCATGAGCAGTACTTC. This translates into CASSVVAGHEQYF. The chain combines TRBV25-1 with TRBJ2-5; 8 bases fit TRBD2. V shed 4 bases, J shed 11 bases, and the junction held 9 bases outside the gene matches. The CDR3 spans 13 residues. Germline V gives CDR1 MGHDK, CDR2 SYGVNS.

This clonotype showed up just a few times. The chain recombines TRBV6-1 with TRBJ1-4, with 8 bases lining up with TRBD1. The CDR3 is 17 amino acids. Germline CDR1 and CDR2: MNHNS and SASEGT. V lost 1 base to trimming and J lost 8 bases; unmatched junction nucleotides: 12. The CDR3 nucleotides read TGTGCCAGCAGTGAAGGCTGGGGGACAGGAGTAGGGGAAAAACTGTTTTTT. Encoded protein: CASSEGWGTGVGEKLFF.

This clonotype was detected ten times or more. The CDR3 sequence: CSVGETSDTQYF. CDR3 coding DNA: TGCAGCGTTGGCGAGACGTCAGATACGCAGTATTTT. The chain has TRBV29-1 and TRBJ2-3; D is undetermined. CDR3 size: 12 residues. V lost 4 bases and J lost 4, with 9 bases in between. Germline-derived CDR1 and CDR2 are SQVTM and ANQGSEA.

This clonotype has just a few counts. The chain has TRBV12-3 or TRBV12-4 and TRBJ2-2; TRBD1 might be the D (5 bases). This CDR3 region has 14 residues. Trimming shortened V by 7 bases and J by 4 bases, and 13 bases separated the two germline ends. CDR3: CASTLTQVTGELFF. For the CDR3, the DNA is TGTGCCAGCACCCTTACACAGGTCACCGGGGAGCTGTTTTTT.

This clonotype turned up a few times. CDR3 DNA sequence: TGTGCCAGCAGCTTAGCCCCCCCATACAGGGTATCCTACAATGAGCAGTTCTTC. Amino acids: CASSLAPPYRVSYNEQFF. The chain recombines TRBV7-2 with TRBJ2-1; perhaps TRBD1 as D (6 bases). The CDR3 covers 18 residues. V lost 0 bases and J 1 base, leaving 16 bases between the germline ends. Germline CDR1 and CDR2: SGHTA and FQGNSA.

This clonotype showed up just a few times. This chain connects TRBV7-2 to TRBJ2-7; the D is unclear. The V and J ends lost 5 bases and 3 bases respectively, with 14 bases between them. The CDR3 covers 14 residues. In germline, CDR1 is SGHTA, CDR2 FQGNSA. The CDR3 nucleotides read TGTGCCAGCAGCCGAAACAACCACGGCTACGAGCAGTACTTC. This encodes CASSRNNHGYEQYF.

The J gene is TRBJ2-3, the V gene TRBV20-1; D not certain. Between the trimmed V and J ends, which lost 8 bases and 0 bases, there was a span of 21 bases. Germline V lookup: CDR1 DFQATT, CDR2 SNEGSKA (reference sequence). CDR3 length: 16 amino acids. CDR3 sequence reads: CSTESKGRPSTDTQYF. Written as DNA, the CDR3 is TGCAGTACCGAATCAAAAGGGCGCCCTAGCACAGATACGCAGTATTTT.

As DNA, the CDR3 is TGCAGTGCTAGGGCTAGAGGGAATGAGCAGTTCTTC. It yields the protein CSARARGNEQFF. The J gene is TRBJ2-1, the V gene TRBV20-1; the D gene is possibly TRBD2 (5 bases). CDR1 is DFQATT, CDR2 SNEGSKA, per germline (reference sequence). The germline V and J ends were trimmed by 3 bases and 7 bases, with 10 bases remaining between them. This CDR3 is built from 12 residues.

The chain has TRBV6-1 and TRBJ1-5, with a possible D match to TRBD1 (6 bases). V was cut by 8 bases and J by 7 bases, with 18 bases left in between. Germline loops: CDR1 MNHNS, CDR2 SASEGT. The CDR3 loop spans 14 amino acids. This CDR3 is CASLYKGGGQPQHF. The CDR3 DNA reads TGTGCCAGCCTATACAAGGGGGGAGGCCAGCCCCAGCATTTT.

V gene TRBV7-9 combines with J gene TRBJ1-5; TRBD1 is a possible D gene (6 bases). The CDR3 has 15 residues. V dropped 5 bases and J dropped 3 bases, with 14 bases sitting between them. Germline V CDR1 and CDR2: SEHNR, FQNEAQ (reference sequence). DNA of the CDR3: TGTGCCAGCAGCCCCCAGGGGCCCACCAATCAGCCCCAGCATTTT. This sequence encodes CASSPQGPTNQPQHF.

This clonotype appeared a few times. This rearrangement joins TRBV18 to TRBJ1-2; TRBD1 agrees at 8 bases. This CDR3 has 14 amino acids. The V gene's germline CDR1 is KGHSH and CDR2 LQKENI. The junction had 7 bases not matched to a gene; V was cut back by 2 bases and J by 8 bases. As DNA, the CDR3 is TGTGCCAGCTCACCAGACCAGGGGGCAAGAGGCTACACCTTC. Translation gives CASSPDQGARGYTF.

The CDR3 loop is CASLGTDLRGEQYF. The CDR3 nucleotides are TGTGCCAGCCTAGGGACAGACCTACGAGGGGAGCAGTACTTC. The rearrangement links TRBV28 to TRBJ2-7; TRBD1 agrees at 7 bases. The CDR3 has 14 residues. V shed 8 bases and J 7 bases; nucleotides not matched to a gene: 14. CDR1 is MDHEN and CDR2 is SYDVKM in the germline V gene.

At least ten counts were recorded for this clonotype. V is TRBV6-1 and J is TRBJ2-7, with 7 nucleotides matching TRBD1. Germline V gene data show CDR1 as MNHNS and CDR2 as SASEGT. V lost 0 bases, J lost 0 bases, and 5 bases stayed unmatched. The CDR3 spans 16 residues. CDR3 sequence: CASSEAPGTASYEQYF. The CDR3 DNA reads as TGTGCCAGCAGTGAAGCGCCCGGGACAGCCTCCTACGAGCAGTACTTC.

The V and J genes are TRBV6-1 and TRBJ2-6; TRBD1 agrees at 7 bases. Trimming removed 10 bases from V and 0 bases from J; junction bases left unmatched: 9. Per germline, CDR1 MNHNS and CDR2 SASEGT. CDR3 length: 16 amino acids. CDR3 sequence (DNA): TGTGCCATCTCGGGACAGTTTTTCTCTGGGGCCAACGTCCTGACTTTC. This sequence encodes CAISGQFFSGANVLTF.

This clonotype was counted only a few times. One junction end disagrees with the germline gene, perhaps due to a read error. The chain recombines TRBV7-2 with TRBJ2-3; either TRBD1 or TRBD2 may supply D (5 bases each). Germline CDR1 SGHTA, CDR2 FQGNSA. The CDR3 is made up of 16 amino acids. The CDR3 spells CVSSLGTGPYTDTQYF. The DNA of the CDR3 is TGTGTCAGCAGCTTAGGCACGGGACCCTACACAGATACGCAGTATTTT.

This clonotype was found a few times. The genes are TRBV7-2 and TRBJ1-5, with 7 bases matching TRBD1. V was clipped by 0 bases and J by 6 bases; unmatched bases: 5. The CDR3 is 15 amino acids. Germline V gene data show CDR1 as SGHTA and CDR2 as FQGNSA. The CDR3 DNA reads TGTGCCAGCAGCTTAGCAGGGGGCGCAAGTCAGCCCCAGCATTTT. This gives the protein CASSLAGGASQPQHF.

The rearrangement uses TRBV20-1 and TRBJ1-1; D call uncertain. CDR3 length equals 13 residues. V shed 0 bases and J shed 0 bases, with 5 bases lying between them. Looked up from germline, CDR1 is DFQATT and CDR2 is SNEGSKA (reference sequence). The CDR3 loop reads CSARDWVNTEAFF. The CDR3 DNA reads as TGCAGTGCTAGAGATTGGGTGAACACTGAAGCTTTCTTT.

This clonotype was observed a handful of times. The DNA for the CDR3 is TGCAGCGTTGAACAGGGCGATACGCAGTATTTT. Amino acids: CSVEQGDTQYF. This sequence joins TRBV29-1 and TRBJ2-3; tentatively, D is TRBD1 (5 bases). Trimming shortened V by 2 bases and J by 6 bases, and 6 bases separated the two germline ends. Per the germline V gene, CDR1 is SQVTM and CDR2 is ANQGSEA. The CDR3 is 11 residues long.

This clonotype has a count of ten or more. The J gene is TRBJ2-5, the V gene TRBV20-1; the D gene is possibly TRBD1 (6 bases). Deletions cut 3 bases from V and 0 bases from J, with 8 bases between. The CDR3 is 13 residues long. CDR1 is DFQATT and CDR2 is SNEGSKA in the germline V gene (reference sequence). In DNA, the CDR3 is TGCAGTGCTAGGGACAGAAACCAAGAGACCCAGTACTTC. Protein sequence: CSARDRNQETQYF.

The chain has TRBV30 and TRBJ1-2; a possible D gene is TRBD1 (6 bases). The CDR3 length is 15 residues. Between the trimmed V and J ends, which lost 4 bases and 2 bases, there was a span of 17 bases. Germline loops: CDR1 GTSNPN, CDR2 SVGIG (reference sequence). The CDR3 nucleotides read TGTGCCTGGACGGATTTGTCAGGGGTCAACTATGGCTACACCTTC. It translates to CAWTDLSGVNYGYTF. Combining the CDR3 with reference TRBV30 and TRBJ1-2 gives the whole variable domain SQTIHQWPATLVQPVGSPLSLECTVEGTSNPNLYWYRQAAGRGLQLLFYSVGIGQISSEVPQNLSASRPQDRQFILSSKKLLLSDSGFYLCAWTDLSGVNYGYTFGSGTRLTVV.

The table lists this clonotype with a few counts. V and J are TRBV3-1 and TRBJ2-7; no firm D call. The germline V gene has CDR1 LGHDT and CDR2 YNNKEL (reference sequence). V lost 8 bases and J lost 7, with 21 bases in between. The CDR3 contains 14 residues. Here the CDR3 DNA reads TGTGCCAGCTGTTTGGTGGTAGGTGGCGATGAGCAGTACTTC. This codes for CASCLVVGGDEQYF.

V gene TRBV6-6 combines with J gene TRBJ1-1; TRBD1 agrees at 8 bases. Germline assignment: CDR1 MNHNY and CDR2 SVGAGI (reference sequence). The CDR3 is made up of 14 amino acids. J gave up 4 bases and V 5 bases, and 6 bases lay outside the gene matches. CDR3 loop: CASSRQGLGTEAFF. The CDR3 DNA sequence: TGTGCCAGCAGTCGACAGGGGTTGGGCACTGAAGCTTTCTTT.

The chain uses TRBV6-1 and TRBJ1-6, with D unresolved. The CDR3 length is 13 residues. The V gene's germline CDR1 is MNHNS and CDR2 SASEGT. Trimming stripped 8 bases from V and 0 bases from J, with 5 bases between. This CDR3 is CASPNSYNSPLHF. CDR3 in DNA: TGTGCCAGCCCGAACTCCTATAATTCACCCCTCCACTTT.

The gene calls are TRBV6-2 or TRBV6-3 and TRBJ2-7; D is perhaps TRBD1 (5 bases). The CDR3 is 15 residues long. V was cut by 6 bases and J by 3 bases, with 18 bases left in between. From germline, CDR1 is MNHEY and CDR2 SVGEGT. The CDR3 region has the DNA TGTGCCAGCAGCGGCTGGGGCAGACCACACTACGAGCAGTACTTC. Its translation: CASSGWGRPHYEQYF.

This clonotype has ten or more counts. This chain connects TRBV5-1 to TRBJ2-1; the D is unclear. The CDR3 spans 13 residues. Germline V gives CDR1 SGHRS, CDR2 YFSETQ. With 0 bases removed from V and 7 bases from J, the gap between germline ends came to 8 bases. CDR3 nucleotides: TGCGCCAGCAGCTTGGGGCGGTCGAATGAGCAGTTCTTC. Residues: CASSLGRSNEQFF.

This clonotype has a handful of counts. V and J are TRBV4-1 and TRBJ2-3; D not resolved. Germline V gene lookup returns CDR1 MGHRA and CDR2 YSYEKL. V was clipped by 4 bases and J by 2 bases, with 19 bases between them. There are 17 residues in the CDR3. The CDR3 sequence is CASSPTAGDRVTDTQYF. CDR3 in DNA: TGCGCCAGCAGCCCCACGGCTGGGGATCGGGTCACAGATACGCAGTATTTT.

This chain uses TRBV2 with TRBJ1-6; D is perhaps TRBD1 (5 bases). The V gene lost 4 bases and the J gene lost 0 bases, with 16 bases spanning the gap. This CDR3 is built from 18 residues. Germline CDR1 and CDR2: SNHLY and FYNNEI. The CDR3 is CASSVRGLPSSYNSPLHF. The CDR3 DNA is TGTGCCAGCAGTGTTAGGGGACTCCCAAGCTCCTATAATTCACCCCTCCACTTT.

A few counts support this clonotype. V is TRBV6-6 and J is TRBJ2-7, with 7 bases lining up with TRBD1. The CDR3 is 15 amino acids. The J segment lost 2 bases and the V segment lost 4 bases, leaving 8 bases of the junction unmatched. Germline CDR1 reads MNHNY; CDR2 reads SVGAGI (reference sequence). CDR3 nucleotides: TGTGCCAGCAGTTTCCCGGGACAGTCTACCTACGAGCAGTACTTC. Its protein product is CASSFPGQSTYEQYF.

In its sample, this clonotype was seen many times. The genes are TRBV4-1 and TRBJ2-5; D possibly corresponds to TRBD1 (6 bases). CDR1 is MGHRA, CDR2 YSYEKL, per germline. The CDR3 is made up of 13 amino acids. V gave up 6 bases and J gave up 4 bases, with 12 bases separating them. CDR3 nucleotides: TGCGCCAGCAGTCGGACAGCTTTAGAGACCCAGTACTTC. Protein sequence: CASSRTALETQYF.